Given below is one TCR beta chain in context. Antigen: not known. The protocol was immunoSEQ multiplex PCR, while the TCRdb copy is restricted to in-frame clones and leaves out a portion. This sample has 150,000 to 200,000 clones; over 85% occur once, and the top ten carry 3.5% to 5%. This entry comes from a study of T cell responses to AZD1222 COVID-19 vaccine. Study-level findings and limits: No repertoire was sampled before or during the peak T cell response, only after it.

The CDR3 consists of 13 residues. V shed 2 bases and J shed 4 bases, with 9 bases lying between them. Germline CDR1 and CDR2: SGHRS and YFSETQ. The chain has TRBV5-1 and TRBJ1-1; D gene unclear. The source material was peripheral blood, sampled on day 0 of AZD1222 vaccination. The sequence came from an adult in good health. The CDR3 loop reads CASSLEQPTEAFF. The CDR3 DNA sequence: TGCGCCAGCAGCTTAGAACAGCCCACTGAAGCTTTCTTT.